The next 14 T cell receptor beta chains were all read from a single sample in a study of sequential checkpoint blockade in melanoma. The repertoire was sequenced with immunoSEQ multiplex PCR; TCRdb's copy has only in-frame clones and lacks some. This sample carries 20,000 to 25,000 clones, 27% of them seen once, and the ten largest clones take 6.7%. Treatment noted: randomized to nivolumab then ipilimumab (arm A) or the reverse (arm B). The material was tumor tissue (inferred from file names), obtained from a patient given nivolumab and ipilimumab in sequence. These receptors were collected from a human donor with melanoma.

This clone was observed at least ten times. The genes are TRBV9 and TRBJ2-1; 9 bases agree with TRBD2. This CDR3 is 15 amino acids long. The V and J ends lost 2 bases and 0 bases, in that order; junction bases with no gene match: 0. Germline lookup yields CDR1 SGDLS and CDR2 YYNGEE. The CDR3 reads CASSVSGSSYNEQFF. CDR3 nucleotide sequence: TGTGCCAGCAGCGTTAGCGGGAGCTCCTACAATGAGCAGTTCTTC. The full variable domain, with the rest looked up from reference TRBV9 and TRBJ2-1, is DSGVTQTPKHLITATGQRVTLRCSPRSGDLSVYWYQQSLDQGLQFLIQYYNGEERAKGNILERFSAQQFPDLHSELNLSSLELGDSALYFCASSVSGSSYNEQFFGPGTRLTVL.

The chain is built from TRBV11-3 and TRBJ1-2, with a weak D call TRBD1 (5 bases). This CDR3 has 17 amino acids. The germline V and J ends were trimmed by 0 bases and 0 bases, with 14 bases remaining between them. CDR1 is SGHNT, CDR2 YENEEA, per germline. The CDR3 spells CASSLDDSFYSNYGYTF. CDR3 nucleotides: TGTGCCAGCAGCTTAGACGACAGTTTCTATTCTAACTATGGCTACACCTTC. The full variable domain, completed using reference TRBV11-3 and TRBJ1-2, is EAGVVQSPRYKIIEKKQPVAFWCNPISGHNTLYWYLQNLGQGPELLIRYENEEAVDDSQLPKDRFSAERLKGVDSTLKIQPAELGDSAVYLCASSLDDSFYSNYGYTFGSGTRLTVV.

The V gene is TRBV18, the J gene TRBJ2-1; D is uncertain. Trimming removed 2 bases at V and 8 bases at J, with 10 bases between. The CDR3 contains 13 residues. Germline CDR1 reads KGHSH; CDR2 reads LQKENI. The CDR3 sequence is CASSPGRRDEQFF. CDR3 DNA sequence: TGTGCCAGCTCACCAGGACGACGCGATGAGCAGTTCTTC.

This chain's CDR3 is CASRPATGGADGYTF. The CDR3 bases are TGTGCCAGTAGACCCGCTACAGGGGGCGCGGATGGCTACACCTTC. The chain has TRBV19 and TRBJ1-2; 9 bases line up with TRBD1. Trimming took 6 bases from V and 6 from J; bases not matched to a gene: 11. The CDR3 is 15 amino acids. Germline loops: CDR1 LNHDA, CDR2 SQIVND (reference sequence).

This clone has a handful of counts. The rearrangement joins TRBV11-3 to TRBJ2-1, with a weak D call TRBD1 (5 bases). The V gene's germline CDR1 is SGHNT and CDR2 YENEEA. With 4 bases removed from V and 3 bases from J, the gap between germline ends came to 10 bases. This CDR3 contains 14 residues. The CDR3 spells CASSSIDSYNEQFF. The CDR3 DNA reads TGTGCCAGCAGCTCCATAGACAGCTACAATGAGCAGTTCTTC.

This clone was recorded at least ten times. The junction differs from germline at one of its ends, possibly a read error. The chain uses TRBV15 and TRBJ2-5; 12 bases are shared with TRBD2. There are 17 residues in the CDR3. The germline CDR1 and CDR2 sequences are LNHNV and YYDKDF (reference sequence). Here the CDR3 reads CASSLDLAGGRQETQYF. The CDR3 DNA reads TGTGCCAGCAGCTTAGATCTAGCGGGAGGGCGCCAAGAGACCCAGTACTTC. Full variable domain (outside the CDR3, taken from reference TRBV15 and TRBJ2-5): DAMVIQNPRYQVTQFGKPVTLSCSQTLNHNVMYWYQQKSSQAPKLLFHYYDKDFNNEADTPDNFQSRRPNTSFCFLDIRSPGLGDTAMYLCASSLDLAGGRQETQYFGPGTRLLVL.

This chain links TRBV29-1 with TRBJ1-1; 12 bases are a match to TRBD1. Germline lookup yields CDR1 SQVTM and CDR2 ANQGSEA. V dropped 4 bases and J dropped 4; count of bases not matched to a gene: 7. CDR3 size: 15 residues. This CDR3 reads CSVAGQGASGTEAFF. The CDR3 bases are TGCAGCGTTGCGGGACAGGGGGCTTCGGGCACTGAAGCTTTCTTT.

The V and J genes are TRBV28 and TRBJ2-7, with TRBD1 matching 8 bases. V lost 5 bases, J lost 0 bases, and 6 bases stayed unmatched. CDR3 length equals 15 residues. CDR1 and CDR2 from the germline V gene are MDHEN and SYDVKM. CDR3 loop: CASSPSGQGSYEQYF. The DNA of the CDR3 is TGTGCCAGCAGTCCTTCAGGACAGGGCTCCTACGAGCAGTACTTC.

J is TRBJ2-3 and V is TRBV11-3; no reliable D call. V was clipped by 1 base and J by 2 bases, with 7 bases between them. The CDR3 extends over 14 amino acids. Looked up from germline, CDR1 is SGHNT and CDR2 is YENEEA. As DNA, the CDR3 is TGTGCCAGCAGCTTAGGACCACCCACAGATACGCAGTATTTT. It encodes CASSLGPPTDTQYF.

This clone was seen more than once but under ten times. The rearrangement uses TRBV5-8 and TRBJ2-3, with D unresolved. The V and J ends lost 4 bases and 3 bases respectively, with 9 bases between them. The CDR3 is made up of 13 amino acids. The germline gives CDR1 SGHTS, CDR2 YDEGEE. The CDR3 DNA sequence: TGTGCCAGCAGCCCACACCAAACAGATACGCAGTATTTT. Residues: CASSPHQTDTQYF.

The chain joins TRBV18 to TRBJ1-1, with 7 bases identical to TRBD1. J lost 4 bases, V lost 4 bases, and 9 bases had no gene match. Germline V gives CDR1 KGHSH, CDR2 LQKENI. CDR3 size: 15 residues. As DNA, the CDR3 is TGTGCCAGCTCACGATCGACAGGGAGGAGCACTGAAGCTTTCTTT. The encoded protein is CASSRSTGRSTEAFF.

The rearrangement links TRBV4-1 to TRBJ1-5, with D unresolved. V was trimmed by 0 bases and J by 7 bases, leaving 13 bases between them. CDR3 length equals 15 residues. Per the germline V gene, CDR1 is MGHRA and CDR2 is YSYEKL. CDR3 bases: TGCGCCAGCAGCCAAGATCGCCAGGTAGGACAGCCCCAGCATTTT. Its translation is CASSQDRQVGQPQHF.

This clone has more than one count but fewer than ten. This chain uses TRBV28 with TRBJ2-6; D is ambiguous. The V end was cut by 6 bases, the J end by 4 bases, with 7 bases between. The germline gives CDR1 MDHEN, CDR2 SYDVKM. The CDR3 runs 13 residues. The CDR3 loop reads CASRPRGANVLTF. The CDR3 coding sequence is TGTGCCAGCAGACCACGCGGGGCCAACGTCCTGACTTTC.

This chain connects TRBV28 to TRBJ1-3; the D gene is possibly TRBD1 (5 bases). This CDR3 region has 15 residues. Per the germline V gene, CDR1 is MDHEN and CDR2 is SYDVKM. Trimming pared 8 bases from V and 0 bases from J, leaving 14 bases between. CDR3 residues: CASFMGPSSGNTIYF. CDR3 DNA sequence: TGTGCCAGCTTCATGGGACCGAGCTCTGGAAACACCATATATTTT.